Included here is one T cell receptor (beta chain) sequence, with context. Its antigen is undetermined. This entry comes from a study of shared clonotypes between healthy human individuals. TCRdb's copy holds only in-frame clones and misses some; the assay was immunoSEQ multiplex PCR. The data contain over a million clones, roughly 95% of them singletons. Study results and caveats: Large sequencing depth failed to make sorted-subset sequencing complete, rarefaction showed. The genetic and exposure-history diversity represented was limited by few donors. Sharing across a handful of donors was seen in 4% to 6.5% of naive CD4 clonotypes. The study generally estimated greater richness for naive than memory subsets.

The sequence was collected from a man between 25 and 39 years old in good health. Input material: naive CD4+ T cells sorted from blood. The sample's subset: CD45RA+ positively selected.

The CDR3 reads CASSSSNGGARYGYTF. DNA of the CDR3: TGTGCCAGCAGCTCTTCAAACGGGGGAGCTAGATATGGCTACACCTTC. The chain has TRBV9 and TRBJ1-2; D might be TRBD1 (5 bases). Germline values: CDR1 SGDLS, CDR2 YYNGEE. The V end was cut by 4 bases, the J end by 5 bases, with 21 bases between. The CDR3 consists of 16 residues.